This record looks at one TCR beta chain sequence and its context. The sample comes from a study of shared clonotypes between healthy human individuals. The CDR3 loop spans 14 amino acids. Generated by immunoSEQ multiplex PCR, the TCRdb table keeps only in-frame clones and is missing some. This table holds approximately 1.1 million clones, about 84% found once. The specimen sequenced was memory CD4+ T cells from PBMCs. This sample's subset: CD45RA-negative fraction. This chain connects TRBV21-1 to TRBJ1-1. TRBV21-1 is a recognized pseudogene. The TCR was taken from a man aged 18 to 35 in good health. Some clones in this sample may be carry-over from other donors' samples. This CDR3 reads CASSKSPAQTEAFF. The CDR3 DNA is TGTGCCAGCAGCAAAAGTCCCGCCCAAACTGAAGCTTTCTTT.